This T cell receptor (beta chain) was found in a study of T cells in Graves' hyperthyroidism and ophthalmopathy. Orbital computed tomography and thyroid ultrasound, together with serum TRAb and thyroxine and clinical symptoms, were used for diagnoses. Template material for amplifying TCR beta CDR3 regions consisted of RNA transcripts. The HTBI primer set served for first-round RT-PCR of the TCR CDR3. MiXCR, applied by TCRdb to the multiplex PCR reads, yields one record per CDR3 protein. The table shows over 150,000 distinct CDR3 sequences, with approximately 15% occurring only once. V dropped 5 bases and J dropped 5 bases, with 21 bases sitting between them. The CDR3 loop spans 16 amino acids. Germline loops: CDR1 SGHTA, CDR2 FQGNSA. Of note for this clonotype: A much larger clone lies a single base off, so this may be a read error.

This chain connects TRBV7-2 to TRBJ1-1; the D gene is possibly TRBD1 (5 bases). The sequencing input was blood. The sequence came from a woman in her forties or fifties with Graves' hyperthyroidism. DNA for the CDR3: TGTGCCAGCAGCGTGGCCCTCTCGGGGGTTTGGACTGAAGCTTTCTTT. Translation: CASSVALSGVWTEAFF.